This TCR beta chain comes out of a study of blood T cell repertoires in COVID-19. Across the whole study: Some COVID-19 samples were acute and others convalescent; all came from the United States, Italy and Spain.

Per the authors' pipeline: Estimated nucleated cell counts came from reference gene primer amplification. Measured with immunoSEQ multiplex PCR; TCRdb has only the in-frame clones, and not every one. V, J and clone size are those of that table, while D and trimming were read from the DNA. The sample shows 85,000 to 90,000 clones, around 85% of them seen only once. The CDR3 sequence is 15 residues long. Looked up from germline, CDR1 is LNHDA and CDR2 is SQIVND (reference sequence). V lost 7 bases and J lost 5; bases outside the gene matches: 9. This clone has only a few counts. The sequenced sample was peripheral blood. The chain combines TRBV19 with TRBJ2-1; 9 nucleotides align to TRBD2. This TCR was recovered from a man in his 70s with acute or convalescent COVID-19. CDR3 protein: CASTILAGQNNEQFF. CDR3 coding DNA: TGTGCCAGTACCATACTAGCGGGCCAAAACAATGAGCAGTTCTTC.